One sample yielded the 9 T cell receptor beta chains listed below, sequenced in a study of blood T cell repertoires in COVID-19 (dated by TCRdb to the early 2020s). Library method: the immunoSEQ multiplex PCR assay. TCRdb provides this immuneACCESS table in a form limited to in-frame rearrangements. Some clones are lacking; in checked studies, under half of them reflect an unresolved V gene, and why the rest are absent is not known. In all, the sample holds fewer than 350,000 clones, and roughly 90% of those were seen once. The top ten clonotypes cover approximately 9.4% of the sample. Sequenced sample: PBMCs or T cells enriched from blood (not recorded which). The receptors here all came from a woman between 40 and 50 years old who had recovered from COVID-19.

The chain uses TRBV10-3 and TRBJ1-4; TRBD1 aligns across 7 bases. CDR3 length: 14 amino acids. The V gene end was trimmed by 4 bases and the J gene end by 8 bases; junction bases not matched to a gene: 7. The germline CDR1 and CDR2 sequences are ENHRY and SYGVKD. CDR3 nucleotide sequence: TGTGCCATCAGTGTCGACAGGGACGACGAAAAACTGTTTTTT. This sequence encodes CAISVDRDDEKLFF.

This clone was seen only once. V usage is TRBV4-3 and J usage is TRBJ2-7; perhaps TRBD1 as D (5 bases). The CDR3 contains 13 residues. The germline V gene has CDR1 LGHNA and CDR2 YSLEER. V dropped 1 base and J dropped 3 bases, with 7 bases sitting between them. CDR3 in amino acids: CASSQGRVYEQYF. The CDR3 bases are TGCGCCAGCAGCCAAGGCAGGGTCTACGAGCAGTACTTC.

The rearrangement links TRBV9 to TRBJ1-6, with TRBD1 matching 8 bases. Germline V CDR1 and CDR2: SGDLS, YYNGEE. V lost 3 bases to trimming and J lost 10 bases; unmatched junction nucleotides: 6. The CDR3 has 14 amino acids. This CDR3 is CASSELQGASPLHF. CDR3 nucleotides: TGTGCCAGCAGCGAACTCCAGGGGGCCTCACCCCTCCACTTT.

The CDR3 nucleotides read TGTGCCAGCAGTCGTCGGGGGGCCAATGAGCAGTTCTTC. Translated, it gives CASSRRGANEQFF. The chain carries TRBV2 and TRBJ2-1; a weak D match, TRBD2 (7 bases). Trimming shortened V by 5 bases and J by 6 bases, and 11 bases separated the two germline ends. This CDR3 is 13 amino acids long. Germline V CDR1 and CDR2: SNHLY, FYNNEI.

As DNA, the CDR3 is TGTGCCAGCAGCCAAGATCCCAGCGGGAGGGCCGTTACGCAGTATTTT. Its protein product is CASSQDPSGRAVTQYF. The J gene is TRBJ2-3, the V gene TRBV4-2; 10 nucleotides match TRBD2. The CDR3 contains 16 residues. From germline, CDR1 is LGHNA and CDR2 YNFKEQ. After removal of 0 bases from V and 8 bases from J, the junction contained 8 bases not matched to a gene.

This chain's CDR3 is CASNPGGGITDTQYF. The CDR3 DNA is TGCGCCAGCAACCCAGGGGGCGGAATTACAGATACGCAGTATTTT. The chain employs TRBV5-1 and TRBJ2-3; the match to TRBD1 covers 8 bases. Germline assignment: CDR1 SGHRS and CDR2 YFSETQ. The CDR3 totals 15 residues. With V trimmed by 6 bases and J by 3 bases, 9 bases remained unmatched.

V gene TRBV27 combines with J gene TRBJ1-4, with TRBD1 matching 8 bases. This CDR3 contains 15 residues. Trimming at V came to 3 bases and at J to 4 bases, leaving 4 bases not matched to a gene. Germline V lookup: CDR1 MNHEY, CDR2 SMNVEV (reference sequence). The CDR3 region is CASSFWGQVNEKLFF. The CDR3 nucleotides are TGTGCCAGCAGTTTCTGGGGACAGGTTAATGAAAAACTGTTTTTT.

DNA of the CDR3: TGTGCCAGCAGCCTCGTGGGGCGGAATCAGCCCCAGCATTTT. It yields the protein CASSLVGRNQPQHF. The chain carries TRBV27 and TRBJ1-5; a possible D gene is TRBD1 (5 bases). CDR1 is MNHEY, CDR2 SMNVEV, per germline (reference sequence). V gave up 6 bases and J gave up 4 bases, with 13 bases separating them. The CDR3 totals 14 residues.

The chain links TRBV24-1 to TRBJ2-1; D is perhaps TRBD1 (6 bases). The V end was cut by 5 bases, the J end by 5 bases, with 15 bases between. Germline CDR1 is KGHDR and CDR2 is SFDVKD. The CDR3 runs 15 residues. The CDR3 nucleotides read TGTGCCACCAGTGGTAGAAGGGGGTGGGACAATGAGCAGTTCTTC. Amino acids: CATSGRRGWDNEQFF.